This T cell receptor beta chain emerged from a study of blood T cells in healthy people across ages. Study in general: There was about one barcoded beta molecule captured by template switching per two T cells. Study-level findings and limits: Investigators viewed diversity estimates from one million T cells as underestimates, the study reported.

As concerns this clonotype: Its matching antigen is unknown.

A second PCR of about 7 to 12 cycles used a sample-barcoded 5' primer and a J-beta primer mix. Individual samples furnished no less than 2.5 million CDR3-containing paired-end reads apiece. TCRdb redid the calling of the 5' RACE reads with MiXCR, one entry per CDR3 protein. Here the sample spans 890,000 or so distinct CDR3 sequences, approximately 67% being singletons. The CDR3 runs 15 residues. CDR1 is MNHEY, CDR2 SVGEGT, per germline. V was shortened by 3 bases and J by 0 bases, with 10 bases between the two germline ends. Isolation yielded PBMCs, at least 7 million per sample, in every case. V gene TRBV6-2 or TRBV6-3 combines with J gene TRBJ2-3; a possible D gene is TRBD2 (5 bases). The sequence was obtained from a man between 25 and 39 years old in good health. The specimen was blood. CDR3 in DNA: TGTGCCAGCAGTTATATCGGGGAAAGCACAGATACGCAGTATTTT. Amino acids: CASSYIGESTDTQYF.